This TCR beta chain was sequenced for a study of blood T cell repertoires in COVID-19. Overall study: Sites in the United States, Italy and Spain provided acute and convalescent COVID-19 samples.

The study drew participants aged 18 to 89 years from 20 to 30 US areas. Participants' reported clinical history set cohort assignment. The CDR3 runs 15 residues. Germline CDR1 is SNHLY and CDR2 is FYNNEI. V lost 2 bases to trimming and J lost 0 bases, with 10 bases between them. In the original analysis: Estimates of nucleated cell counts were drawn from the amplification of reference gene primers. Sequenced by immunoSEQ multiplex PCR; TCRdb stores in-frame clones only, minus some. V and J calls and clone size are given by that table; D and trimming were obtained from the DNA. This repertoire shows 200,000 to 300,000 clones, approximately 89% found once; its top ten account for 4%.

The receptor's source is a woman aged 25 to 45 with acute COVID-19. Sample: PBMCs or T cells enriched from blood (not recorded which). This rearrangement joins TRBV2 to TRBJ1-1; no reliable D call. The CDR3 DNA is TGTGCCAGCAGTGAATTGAGGGTCATGAACACTGAAGCTTTCTTT. Protein product: CASSELRVMNTEAFF.